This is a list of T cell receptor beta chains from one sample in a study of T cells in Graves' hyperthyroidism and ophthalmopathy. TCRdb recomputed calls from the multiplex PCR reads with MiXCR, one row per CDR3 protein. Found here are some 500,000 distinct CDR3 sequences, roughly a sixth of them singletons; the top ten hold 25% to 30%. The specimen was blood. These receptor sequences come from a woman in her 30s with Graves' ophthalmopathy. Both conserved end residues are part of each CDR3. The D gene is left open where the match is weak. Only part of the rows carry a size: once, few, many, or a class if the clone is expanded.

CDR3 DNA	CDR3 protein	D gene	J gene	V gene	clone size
TGTGCCAGCAGCCTAACAGGGGGCCCCGGAAACACCATATATTTT	CASSLTGGPGNTIYF	TRBD1	TRBJ1-3	TRBV5-4	.
TGTGCCACCAGTGGTGGGGGTAAACAGGGTTTGGATGAGCAGTTCTTC	CATSGGGKQGLDEQFF	.	TRBJ2-1	TRBV24-1	few
TGTGCCAGCAGCCCCACTTATTGGGATACGCAGTATTTT	CASSPTYWDTQYF	.	TRBJ2-3	TRBV7-3	few
TGTGCCAGCAGCCAAGAGCAGGGTAGCAATCAGCCCCAGCATTTT	CASSQEQGSNQPQHF	.	TRBJ1-5	TRBV3-1	many
TGTGCCATCAGTGAGCCTTCGACTAGCGGGGGATACAATGAGCAGTTCTTC	CAISEPSTSGGYNEQFF	TRBD2	TRBJ2-1	TRBV10-3	.
TGTGCCAGCAGTTTTGGCGGACAGGGATTTTACAATGAGCAGTTCTTC	CASSFGGQGFYNEQFF	TRBD1	TRBJ2-1	TRBV12-3/TRBV12-4	many
TGTGCCAGTACCCGGGCGACTAGCGGGAGTTCCGGGGAGCTGTTTTTT	CASTRATSGSSGELFF	TRBD2	TRBJ2-2	TRBV19	.
TGTGCCAGCAGCCCCCCCCTGGCAGGGCTCCATGAGCAGTTCTTC	CASSPPLAGLHEQFF	.	TRBJ2-1	TRBV5-4	.
TGTGCCAGCAGTGAATCGTCAGCTCAAGAGACCCAGTACTTC	CASSESSAQETQYF	.	TRBJ2-5	TRBV6-1	many
TGTGCCAGCAGTTCCCCCCGGGACACCGGGTCGCGCTCCTACGAGCAGTACTTC	CASSSPRDTGSRSYEQYF	.	TRBJ2-7	TRBV28	many
TGTGCCAGCGGGCTGGGCTACGAGCAGTACTTC	CASGLGYEQYF	.	TRBJ2-7	TRBV6-1	.
TGCAGCACTCGACCGGGACAGATAGAGACCCAGTACTTC	CSTRPGQIETQYF	TRBD1	TRBJ2-5	TRBV29-1	.
TGTGCCACCAGTGATTTGCATTCAGGGACTAGGGGGTATGAGCAGTTCTTC	CATSDLHSGTRGYEQFF	TRBD2	TRBJ2-1	TRBV24-1	.
TGTGCCAGCAAAAAGGAGAGAGGGGTAGGCGAGCAGTACTTC	CASKKERGVGEQYF	.	TRBJ2-7	TRBV27	many
TGTGCCAGCAGCTTGGGCCCTACACAGATAAATTCACCCCTCCACTTT	CASSLGPTQINSPLHF	.	TRBJ1-6	TRBV5-5	many
TGCAGTGCTAGAGCTCTGGGACAGGGTTTCAGGGCGGAAGGCGAGCAGTACTTC	CSARALGQGFRAEGEQYF	TRBD1	TRBJ2-7	TRBV20-1	.
TGTGCCAGCAGCGTCTTCGGGACAAAAATCTCTGGAAACACCATATATTTT	CASSVFGTKISGNTIYF	.	TRBJ1-3	TRBV9	few
TGTGCCAGCAGTCTAGCTAGCGGGAGCGACGATACGCAGTATTTT	CASSLASGSDDTQYF	TRBD2	TRBJ2-3	TRBV28	many
TGTGCCAGCAGTGAAAATACGGGGGGAAGTGTGGGGGCTTTCTTT	CASSENTGGSVGAFF	.	TRBJ1-1	TRBV2	many
TGTGCTAGTGGCTTCACTAGCGGGAGATATAAGGAGACCCAGTACTTC	CASGFTSGRYKETQYF	TRBD2	TRBJ2-5	TRBV12-5	few
TGCAGTGCCCCCCGGCGGGAGGCCTATGAGCAGTTCTTC	CSAPRREAYEQFF	TRBD2	TRBJ2-1	TRBV20-1	many
TGTGCCAGCAACCTTAGGAGGGAGCGAGAGACCCAGTACTTC	CASNLRRERETQYF	.	TRBJ2-5	TRBV7-8	few
TGTGCCAGCAGTCTAACCACCTACGAGCAGTACTTC	CASSLTTYEQYF	.	TRBJ2-7	TRBV6-2/TRBV6-3	.
TGCGCCAGCAGCCAAGATTGGGGACCAGTGGAGCAGTTCTTC	CASSQDWGPVEQFF	.	TRBJ2-1	TRBV4-3	.
TGTGCCAGCAGTTTAAAGGCGGGACAGGGCTTCTACGAGCAGTACTTC	CASSLKAGQGFYEQYF	TRBD1	TRBJ2-7	TRBV12-3/TRBV12-4	many
TGCAGTGCCCCCCAGGGGGGACCCCAAAATGAGCAGTTCTTC	CSAPQGGPQNEQFF	.	TRBJ2-1	TRBV20-1	few
TGTGCCAGCAGCTTAGGCCAGGGAGAGGGCGTGGATACGCAGTATTTT	CASSLGQGEGVDTQYF	.	TRBJ2-3	TRBV11-3	many
TGTGCCAGCAGTTTAACTGGACTAGCGGGCACAGATACGCAGTATTTT	CASSLTGLAGTDTQYF	TRBD2	TRBJ2-3	TRBV27	.
TGTGCCAGCATCACAGGGGGGAATGGCTACACCTTC	CASITGGNGYTF	TRBD1	TRBJ1-2	TRBV28	few
TGTGCCATCAGTGCTGAGCACAGCACAGATACGCAGTATTTT	CAISAEHSTDTQYF	.	TRBJ2-3	TRBV10-3	.
TGTGCCAGCAGCCAGGGAGGGACAGGGGATTCACCCCTCCACTTT	CASSQGGTGDSPLHF	TRBD1	TRBJ1-6	TRBV3-1	many
TGTGCCATCAGCCGTAGCGGGGACACAGATACGCAGTATTTT	CAISRSGDTDTQYF	TRBD2	TRBJ2-3	TRBV10-3	.
TGTGCCAGCAGTTTGGGAGGGGGCGGAAACAATGAGCAGTTCTTC	CASSLGGGGNNEQFF	.	TRBJ2-1	TRBV9	few
TGTGCCAGCAGTTCACGCCCCCCGCACAGCTCCTACGAGCAGTACTTC	CASSSRPPHSSYEQYF	.	TRBJ2-7	TRBV27	many
TGTGCCAGCAGCTCTGCCGGGGCTAGCGGGGAGAGCGGGCAGTTCTTC	CASSSAGASGESGQFF	TRBD2	TRBJ2-1	TRBV7-2	many
TGTGCCAGCAGACCCCCCGGGACAGTCAGGGACATTCAGTACTTC	CASRPPGTVRDIQYF	TRBD1	TRBJ2-4	TRBV11-2	.
TGTGCCAGCAGCTTCGGTAACACCGGGGAGCTGTTTTTT	CASSFGNTGELFF	.	TRBJ2-2	TRBV11-3	many
TGTGCCAGCAGTTTATCAAATAGCGGGAGAAACAATGAGCAGTTCTTC	CASSLSNSGRNNEQFF	TRBD2	TRBJ2-1	TRBV27	many
TGTGCCAGCAGTTTAACGGGAGCGTATACCTACAATGAGCAGTTCTTC	CASSLTGAYTYNEQFF	.	TRBJ2-1	TRBV27	few
TGCGCCAGCAGCTTGTCGGGACTAGCGGGAAACCCAGATACGCAGTATTTT	CASSLSGLAGNPDTQYF	TRBD2	TRBJ2-3	TRBV5-1	.
TGTGCCAGCAGTGAATCCAGACAGGGGAGTTCACCCCTCCACTTT	CASSESRQGSSPLHF	TRBD1	TRBJ1-6	TRBV25-1	many
TGTGCCAGCAGTGAATGGGGAGAATACGAGCAGTACTTC	CASSEWGEYEQYF	.	TRBJ2-7	TRBV25-1	few
TGCAGCGCCGGACACGGGGCCTCCTACAATGAGCAGTTCTTC	CSAGHGASYNEQFF	.	TRBJ2-1	TRBV29-1	.
TGTGCCAGCAGCCCCGTACTCACAGCCTATGGCTACACCTTC	CASSPVLTAYGYTF	.	TRBJ1-2	TRBV11-2	many
TGCAGTGCTAGAGGCCTAGCGGGCACAGGGTACGAGCAGTACTTC	CSARGLAGTGYEQYF	TRBD2	TRBJ2-7	TRBV20-1	many
TGTGCCAGCTCCGTAGCGGGAGCGGGTCTAGATGAGCAGTTCTTC	CASSVAGAGLDEQFF	TRBD2	TRBJ2-1	TRBV18	many
TGCGCCAGCAGCTTGGGTATGGATACGCAGTATTTT	CASSLGMDTQYF	.	TRBJ2-3	TRBV5-1	many
TGTGCCAGCAGCGCGACAGGGAACTATGGCTACACCTTC	CASSATGNYGYTF	TRBD1	TRBJ1-2	TRBV9	.
TGTGCCAGCAACCTGGGACAGAGCAATCAGCCCCAGCATTTT	CASNLGQSNQPQHF	TRBD1	TRBJ1-5	TRBV12-3/TRBV12-4	.
TGTGCCAGTAGGGAGGACAGGGGACGCAATCAGCCCCAGCATTTT	CASREDRGRNQPQHF	TRBD1	TRBJ1-5	TRBV19	few
TGTGCCAGCGTCCTAACTAGCGGGAGTCCTCACTTC	CASVLTSGSPHF	TRBD2	TRBJ2-5	TRBV6-1	few
TGTGCCTCTGGTCGGGGAAGCTCCTACGAGCAGTACTTC	CASGRGSSYEQYF	.	TRBJ2-7	TRBV13	.
TGTGCCAGCAGCCGACAAGACAATGAGCAGTTCTTC	CASSRQDNEQFF	.	TRBJ2-1	TRBV5-4	.
TGTGCCAACAGCAGAGAGGGGTCCTCCTACAATGAGCAGTTCTTC	CANSREGSSYNEQFF	.	TRBJ2-1	TRBV2	few
TGTGCCAGCAGTGGGGGGGGACCATATGGCTACACCTTC	CASSGGGPYGYTF	.	TRBJ1-2	TRBV6-1	many
TGTGCCAGCAGCGTCATTACCGGGGAGCTGTTTTTT	CASSVITGELFF	.	TRBJ2-2	TRBV9	few